Included here is one T cell receptor beta chain sequence, with context. What it binds is not known. With a J-beta primer mix and a sample-barcoded 5' primer, a second PCR ran about 7 to 12 cycles. TCRdb ran MiXCR on the 5' RACE reads and lists one entry per CDR3 protein. The repertoire holds approximately 800,000 distinct CDR3 sequences, with around a quarter as singletons. The source of the sample is a study of blood T cells in healthy people across ages. Study observations and caveats: Unsorted PBMCs ruled out conclusive naive versus antigen-experienced comparison.

Isolation recovered at least 6 million PBMCs from every sample. This CDR3 contains 14 residues. Germline assignment: CDR1 LGHDT and CDR2 YNNKEL (reference sequence). These same records also appear under a second study, on T cells of mothers and their children.

J is TRBJ2-5 and V is TRBV3-1, with D perhaps matching TRBD1 (5 bases). The DNA end favors TRBJ2-1, so the J call may be wrong. The clonotype was recovered from a boy younger than 18 in good health. Sequencing was carried out using blood. The CDR3 DNA is TGTGCCAGCAGCCACCAGGGTCGGTACAATGAGCAGTTCTTC. Translated: CASSHQGRYNEQFF.